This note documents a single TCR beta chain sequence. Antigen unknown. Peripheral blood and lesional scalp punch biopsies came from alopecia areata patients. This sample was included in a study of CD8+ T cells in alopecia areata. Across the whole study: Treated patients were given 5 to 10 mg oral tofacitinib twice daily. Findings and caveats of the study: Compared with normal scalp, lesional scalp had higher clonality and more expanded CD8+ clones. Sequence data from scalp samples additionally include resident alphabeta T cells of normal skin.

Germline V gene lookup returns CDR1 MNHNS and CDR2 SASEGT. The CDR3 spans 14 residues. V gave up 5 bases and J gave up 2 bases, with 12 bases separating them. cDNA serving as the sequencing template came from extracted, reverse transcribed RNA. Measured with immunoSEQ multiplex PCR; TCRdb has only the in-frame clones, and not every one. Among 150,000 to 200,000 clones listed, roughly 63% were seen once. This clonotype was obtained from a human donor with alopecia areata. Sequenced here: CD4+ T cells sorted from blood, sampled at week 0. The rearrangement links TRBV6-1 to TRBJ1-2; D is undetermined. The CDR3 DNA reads TGTGCCAGCAGTACGAGAGGGAACAACTATGGCTACACCTTC. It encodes CASSTRGNNYGYTF.